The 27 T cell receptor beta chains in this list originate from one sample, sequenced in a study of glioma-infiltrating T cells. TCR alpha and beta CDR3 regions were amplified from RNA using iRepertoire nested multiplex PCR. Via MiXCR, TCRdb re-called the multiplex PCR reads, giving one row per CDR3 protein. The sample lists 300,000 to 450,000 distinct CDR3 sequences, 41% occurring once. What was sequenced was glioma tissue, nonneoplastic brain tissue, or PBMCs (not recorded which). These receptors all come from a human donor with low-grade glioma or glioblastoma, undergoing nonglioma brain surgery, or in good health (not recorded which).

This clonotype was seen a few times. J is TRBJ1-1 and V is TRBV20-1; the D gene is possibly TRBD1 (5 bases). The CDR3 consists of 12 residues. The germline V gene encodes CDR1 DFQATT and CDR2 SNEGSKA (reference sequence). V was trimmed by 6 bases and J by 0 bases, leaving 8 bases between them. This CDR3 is CSAGRMNTEAFF. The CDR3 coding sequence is TGCAGTGCGGGACGGATGAACACTGAAGCTTTCTTT.

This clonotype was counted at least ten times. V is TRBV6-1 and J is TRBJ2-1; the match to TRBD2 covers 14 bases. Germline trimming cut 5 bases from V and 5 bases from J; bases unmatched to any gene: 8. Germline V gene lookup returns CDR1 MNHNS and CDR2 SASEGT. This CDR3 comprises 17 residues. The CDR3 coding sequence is TGTGCCAGCAGTCGGACTAGCGGGAGGCCACTAAACAATGAGCAGTTCTTC. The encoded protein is CASSRTSGRPLNNEQFF.

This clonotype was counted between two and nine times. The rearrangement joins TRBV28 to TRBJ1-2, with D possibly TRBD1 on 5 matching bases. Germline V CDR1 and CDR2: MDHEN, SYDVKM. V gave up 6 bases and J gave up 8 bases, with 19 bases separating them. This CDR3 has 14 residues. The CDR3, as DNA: TGTGCCAGCAGAACCGCGGGGGGACCACGCGGCTACACCTTC. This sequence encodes CASRTAGGPRGYTF.

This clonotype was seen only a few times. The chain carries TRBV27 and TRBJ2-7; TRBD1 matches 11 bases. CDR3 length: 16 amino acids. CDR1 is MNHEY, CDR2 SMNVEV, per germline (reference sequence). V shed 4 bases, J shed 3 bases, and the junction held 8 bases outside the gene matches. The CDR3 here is CASSSLLGQGVYEQYF. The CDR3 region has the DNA TGTGCCAGCAGTTCACTTCTGGGACAGGGGGTCTACGAGCAGTACTTC.

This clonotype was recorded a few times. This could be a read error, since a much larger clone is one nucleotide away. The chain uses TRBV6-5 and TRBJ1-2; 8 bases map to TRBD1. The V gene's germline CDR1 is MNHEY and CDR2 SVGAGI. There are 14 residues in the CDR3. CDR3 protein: CAGSYGQGLYGYTF. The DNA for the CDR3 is TGTGCCGGCAGTTACGGACAGGGACTCTATGGCTACACCTTC.

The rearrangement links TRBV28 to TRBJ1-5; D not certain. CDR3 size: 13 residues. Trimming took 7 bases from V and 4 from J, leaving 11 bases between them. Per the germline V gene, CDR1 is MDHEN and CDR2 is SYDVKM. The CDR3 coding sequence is TGTGCCAGCATGCTTGGGGTTAATCAGCCCCAGCATTTT. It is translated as CASMLGVNQPQHF.

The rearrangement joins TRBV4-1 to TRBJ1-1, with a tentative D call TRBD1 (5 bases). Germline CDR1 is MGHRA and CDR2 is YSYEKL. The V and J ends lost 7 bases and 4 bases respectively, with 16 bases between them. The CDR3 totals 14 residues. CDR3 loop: CASNTLEGATEAFF. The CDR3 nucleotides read TGCGCCAGCAACACGCTAGAAGGGGCCACTGAAGCTTTCTTT.

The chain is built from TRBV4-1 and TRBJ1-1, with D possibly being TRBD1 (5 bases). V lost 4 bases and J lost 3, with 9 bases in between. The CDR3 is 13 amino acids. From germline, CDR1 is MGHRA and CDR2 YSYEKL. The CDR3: CASSRGTHTEAFF. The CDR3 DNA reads TGCGCCAGCAGCCGGGGGACCCACACTGAAGCTTTCTTT.

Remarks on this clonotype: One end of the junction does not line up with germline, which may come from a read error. The CDR3 reads CASSYGSQRSF. CDR3 in DNA: TGTGCCAGCAGTTACGGTAGCCAGAGGTCCTTC. This sequence joins TRBV6-9 and TRBJ2-1; D is unresolved. The CDR3 totals 11 residues. Germline V gene lookup returns CDR1 MNHGY and CDR2 SVAAGI.

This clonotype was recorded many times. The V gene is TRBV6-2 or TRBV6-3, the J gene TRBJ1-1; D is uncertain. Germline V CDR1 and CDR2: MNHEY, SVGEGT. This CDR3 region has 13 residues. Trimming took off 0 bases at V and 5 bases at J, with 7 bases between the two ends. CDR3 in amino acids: CASSYSPGTEAFF. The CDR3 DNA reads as TGTGCCAGCAGTTACTCCCCTGGAACTGAAGCTTTCTTT.

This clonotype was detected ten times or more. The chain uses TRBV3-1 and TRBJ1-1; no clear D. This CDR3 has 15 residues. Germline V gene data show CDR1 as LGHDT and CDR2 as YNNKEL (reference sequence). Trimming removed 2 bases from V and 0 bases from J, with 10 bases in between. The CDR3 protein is CASSQPHSMNTEAFF. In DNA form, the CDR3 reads TGTGCCAGCAGCCAACCCCACAGCATGAACACTGAAGCTTTCTTT.

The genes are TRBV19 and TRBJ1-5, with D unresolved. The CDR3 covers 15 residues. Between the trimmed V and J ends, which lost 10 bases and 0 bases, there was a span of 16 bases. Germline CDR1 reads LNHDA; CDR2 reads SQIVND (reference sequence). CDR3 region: CATSWSRYSNQPQHF. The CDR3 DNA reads TGTGCCACGTCGTGGAGCCGCTATAGCAATCAGCCCCAGCATTTT.

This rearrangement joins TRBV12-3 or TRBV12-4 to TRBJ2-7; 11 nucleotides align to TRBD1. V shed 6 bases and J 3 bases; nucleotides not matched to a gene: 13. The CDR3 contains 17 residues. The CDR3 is CASSLPSDRGLLYEQYF. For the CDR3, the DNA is TGTGCCAGCAGCTTACCGTCGGACAGGGGGCTTCTCTACGAGCAGTACTTC.

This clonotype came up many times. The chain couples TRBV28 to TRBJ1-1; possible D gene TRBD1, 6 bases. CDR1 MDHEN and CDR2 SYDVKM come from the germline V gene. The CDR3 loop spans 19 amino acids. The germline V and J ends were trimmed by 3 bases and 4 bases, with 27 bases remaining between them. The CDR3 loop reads CASSLLRFRSGAGGTEAFF. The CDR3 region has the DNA TGTGCCAGCAGTTTGCTTCGGTTTCGGTCAGGGGCAGGCGGCACTGAAGCTTTCTTT.

CDR3 amino acids: CASGLKSTDTQYF. The DNA of the CDR3 is TGTGCCAGCGGATTGAAGTCGACAGATACGCAGTATTTT. This rearrangement joins TRBV6-1 to TRBJ2-3; D not resolved. Germline V gene data show CDR1 as MNHNS and CDR2 as SASEGT. The CDR3 length is 13 residues. V was pared by 8 bases and J by 3 bases, with 12 bases between.

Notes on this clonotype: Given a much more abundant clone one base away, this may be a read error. The CDR3 nucleotides are TGTGCCAGCGGTGAGCGATACGGACTCGCCTTCAATGAGCAGTTCTTC. Amino acids: CASGERYGLAFNEQFF. The rearrangement joins TRBV6-1 to TRBJ2-1; a weak D match, TRBD2 (5 bases). The CDR3 is 16 amino acids. CDR1 MNHNS and CDR2 SASEGT come from the germline V gene.

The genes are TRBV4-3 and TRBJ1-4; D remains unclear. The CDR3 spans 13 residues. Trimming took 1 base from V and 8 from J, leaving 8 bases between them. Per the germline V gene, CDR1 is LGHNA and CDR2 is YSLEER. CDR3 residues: CASSQVFWEKLFF. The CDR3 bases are TGCGCCAGCAGCCAAGTCTTCTGGGAAAAACTGTTTTTT.

The DNA of the CDR3 is TGTGCCAGCAGCCTCCAAGGTAGGCCCTCCTACGAGCAGTACTTC. Amino acid sequence: CASSLQGRPSYEQYF. J is TRBJ2-7 and V is TRBV7-9, with D uncertain. The CDR3 runs to 15 residues. V shed 5 bases and J shed 0 bases, with 14 bases lying between them. CDR1 is SEHNR, CDR2 FQNEAQ, per germline (reference sequence).

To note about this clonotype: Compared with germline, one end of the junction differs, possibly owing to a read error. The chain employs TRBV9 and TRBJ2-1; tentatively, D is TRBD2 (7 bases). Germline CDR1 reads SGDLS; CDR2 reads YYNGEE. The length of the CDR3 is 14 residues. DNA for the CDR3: TGTACCAGTTGTGGGGGGGCCATCCCGTGTGAGCAGTTCTTC. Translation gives CTSCGGAIPCEQFF.

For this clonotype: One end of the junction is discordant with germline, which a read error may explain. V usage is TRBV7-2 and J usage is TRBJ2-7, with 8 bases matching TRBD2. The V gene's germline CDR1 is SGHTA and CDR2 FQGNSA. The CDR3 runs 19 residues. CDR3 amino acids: CASSLRAPAAGGFSYGQYF. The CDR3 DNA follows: TGTGCCAGCAGCTTAAGGGCCCCGGCTGCGGGAGGATTCTCCTACGGGCAGTACTTC.

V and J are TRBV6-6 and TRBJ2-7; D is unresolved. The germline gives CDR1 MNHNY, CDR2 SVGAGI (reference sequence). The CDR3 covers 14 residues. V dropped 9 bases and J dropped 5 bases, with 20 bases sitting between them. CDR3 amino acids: CARSPFLGSDEQYF. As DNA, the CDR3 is TGTGCCAGAAGCCCTTTTCTGGGGTCGGACGAGCAGTACTTC.

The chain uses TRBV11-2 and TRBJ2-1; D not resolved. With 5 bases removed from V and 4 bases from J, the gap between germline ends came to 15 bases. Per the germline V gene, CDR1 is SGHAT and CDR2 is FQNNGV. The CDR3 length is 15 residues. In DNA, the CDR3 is TGTGCCAGCAGCCCACCTTTCGGGCTATACAATGAGCAGTTCTTC. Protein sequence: CASSPPFGLYNEQFF.

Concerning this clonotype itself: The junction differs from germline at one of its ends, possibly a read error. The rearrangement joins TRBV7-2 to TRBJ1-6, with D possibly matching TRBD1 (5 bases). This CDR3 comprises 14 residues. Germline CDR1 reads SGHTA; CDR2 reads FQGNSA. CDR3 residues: CASSPIGGNSTLHF. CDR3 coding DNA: TGTGCCAGCAGTCCTATCGGGGGTAATTCAACCCTCCACTTT.

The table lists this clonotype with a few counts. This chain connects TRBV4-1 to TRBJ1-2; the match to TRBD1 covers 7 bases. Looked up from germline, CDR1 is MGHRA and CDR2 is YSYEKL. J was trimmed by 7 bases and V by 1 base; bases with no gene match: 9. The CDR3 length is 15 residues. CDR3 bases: TGCGCCAGCAGCCAAGTCTGGAAGGGGGCAGTTGGCTACACCTTC. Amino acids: CASSQVWKGAVGYTF.

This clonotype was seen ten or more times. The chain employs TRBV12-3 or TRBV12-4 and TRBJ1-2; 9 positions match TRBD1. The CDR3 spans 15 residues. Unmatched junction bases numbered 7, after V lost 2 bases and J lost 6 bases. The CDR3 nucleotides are TGTGCCAGCAGTTTAAACTCTGGACAGGGGAATGGCTACACCTTC. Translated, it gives CASSLNSGQGNGYTF.

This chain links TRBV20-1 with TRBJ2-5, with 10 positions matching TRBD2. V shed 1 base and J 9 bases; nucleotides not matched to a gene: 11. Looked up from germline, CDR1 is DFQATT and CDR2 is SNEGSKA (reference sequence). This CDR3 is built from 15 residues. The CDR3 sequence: CSARVPSGSGEAQYF. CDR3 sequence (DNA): TGCAGTGCTAGAGTCCCTAGCGGGAGTGGGGAGGCCCAGTACTTC.

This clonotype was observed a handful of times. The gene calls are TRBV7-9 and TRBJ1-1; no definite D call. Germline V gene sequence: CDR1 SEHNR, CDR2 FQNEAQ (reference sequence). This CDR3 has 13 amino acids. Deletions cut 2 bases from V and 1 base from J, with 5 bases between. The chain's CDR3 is CASSLLANTEAFF. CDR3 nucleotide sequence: TGTGCCAGCAGCTTATTAGCGAACACTGAAGCTTTCTTT.